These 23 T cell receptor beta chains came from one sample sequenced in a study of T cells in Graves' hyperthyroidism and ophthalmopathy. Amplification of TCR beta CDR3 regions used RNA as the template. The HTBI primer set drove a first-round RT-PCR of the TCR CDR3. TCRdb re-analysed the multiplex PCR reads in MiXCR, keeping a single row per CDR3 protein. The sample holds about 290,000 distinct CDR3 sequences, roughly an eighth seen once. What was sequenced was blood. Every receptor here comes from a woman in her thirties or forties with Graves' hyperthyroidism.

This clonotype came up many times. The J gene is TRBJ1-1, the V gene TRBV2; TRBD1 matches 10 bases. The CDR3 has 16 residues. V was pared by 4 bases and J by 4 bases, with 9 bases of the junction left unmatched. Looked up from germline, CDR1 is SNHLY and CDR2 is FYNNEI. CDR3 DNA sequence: TGTGCCAGCAGTGGGGAGGGACAGGGGTACAGCACTGAAGCTTTCTTT. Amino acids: CASSGEGQGYSTEAFF.

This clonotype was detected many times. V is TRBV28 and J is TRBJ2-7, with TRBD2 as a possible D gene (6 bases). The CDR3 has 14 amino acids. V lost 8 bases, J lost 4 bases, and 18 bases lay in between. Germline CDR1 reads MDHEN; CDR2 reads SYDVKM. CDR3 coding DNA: TGTGCCAGCTCAAGGTGGCAGGAGGGTTACGAGCAGTACTTC. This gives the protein CASSRWQEGYEQYF.

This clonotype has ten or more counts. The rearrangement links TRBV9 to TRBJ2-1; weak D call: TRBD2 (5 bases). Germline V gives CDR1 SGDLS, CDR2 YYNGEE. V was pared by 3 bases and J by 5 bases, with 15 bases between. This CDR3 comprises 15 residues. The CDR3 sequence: CASSGLMDFDNEQFF. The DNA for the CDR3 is TGTGCCAGCAGCGGTCTAATGGACTTTGACAATGAGCAGTTCTTC. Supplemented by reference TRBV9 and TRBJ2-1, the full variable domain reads DSGVTQTPKHLITATGQRVTLRCSPRSGDLSVYWYQQSLDQGLQFLIQYYNGEERAKGNILERFSAQQFPDLHSELNLSSLELGDSALYFCASSGLMDFDNEQFFGPGTRLTVL.

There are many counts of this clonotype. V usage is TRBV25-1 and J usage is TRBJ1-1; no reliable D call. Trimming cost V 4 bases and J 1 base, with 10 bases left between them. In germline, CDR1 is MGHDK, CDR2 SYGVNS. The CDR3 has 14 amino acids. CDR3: CASSASTQNTEAFF. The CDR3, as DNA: TGTGCCAGCAGTGCATCAACACAGAACACTGAAGCTTTCTTT.

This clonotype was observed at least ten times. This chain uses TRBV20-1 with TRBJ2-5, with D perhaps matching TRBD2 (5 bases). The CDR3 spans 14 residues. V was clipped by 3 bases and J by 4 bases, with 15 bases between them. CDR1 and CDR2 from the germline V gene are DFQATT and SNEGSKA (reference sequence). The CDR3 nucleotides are TGCAGTGCTAGGGGGAGCAATCTTGGAGAGACCCAGTACTTC. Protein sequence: CSARGSNLGETQYF.

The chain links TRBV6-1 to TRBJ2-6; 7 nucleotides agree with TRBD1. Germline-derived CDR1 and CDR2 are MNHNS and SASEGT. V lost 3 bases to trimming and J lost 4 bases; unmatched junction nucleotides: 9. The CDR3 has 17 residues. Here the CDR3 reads CASSDTPTGSGANVLTF. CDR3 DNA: TGTGCCAGCAGTGACACCCCGACAGGGTCGGGGGCCAACGTCCTGACTTTC.

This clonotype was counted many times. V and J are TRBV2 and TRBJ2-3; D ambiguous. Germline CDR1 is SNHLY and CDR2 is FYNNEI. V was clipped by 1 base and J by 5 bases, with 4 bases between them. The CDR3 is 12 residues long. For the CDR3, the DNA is TGTGCCAGCAGTGAAGGAAAAGATACGCAGTATTTT. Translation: CASSEGKDTQYF.

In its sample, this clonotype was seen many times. CDR3 nucleotides: TGTGCCAGCAGGTCTCGAAACAGGGTAGCAGAGACCCAGTACTTC. Its translation is CASRSRNRVAETQYF. This chain connects TRBV6-1 to TRBJ2-5, with TRBD1 as a possible D gene (6 bases). CDR3 length: 15 residues. Germline V gene data show CDR1 as MNHNS and CDR2 as SASEGT. Between the trimmed V and J ends, which lost 6 bases and 4 bases, there was a span of 18 bases.

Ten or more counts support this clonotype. DNA for the CDR3: TGTGCCAGCAGTTTAGTTTTAGGCTCCTACGAGCAGTACTTC. Its translation: CASSLVLGSYEQYF. The J gene is TRBJ2-7, the V gene TRBV28, with unresolved D. Trimming removed 2 bases at V and 0 bases at J, with 8 bases between. Germline values: CDR1 MDHEN, CDR2 SYDVKM. There are 14 residues in the CDR3.

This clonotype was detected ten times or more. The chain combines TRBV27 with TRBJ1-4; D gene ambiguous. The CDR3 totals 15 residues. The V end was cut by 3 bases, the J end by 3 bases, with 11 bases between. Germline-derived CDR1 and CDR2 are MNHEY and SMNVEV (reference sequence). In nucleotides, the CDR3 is TGTGCCAGCAGTTTGGTGGGCAGACCTAATGAAAAACTGTTTTTT. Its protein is CASSLVGRPNEKLFF.

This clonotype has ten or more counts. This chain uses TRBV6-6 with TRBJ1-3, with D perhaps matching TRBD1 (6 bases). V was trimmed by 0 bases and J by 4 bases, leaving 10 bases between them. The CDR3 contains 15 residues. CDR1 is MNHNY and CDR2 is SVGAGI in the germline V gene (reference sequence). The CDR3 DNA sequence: TGTGCCAGCAGTTACTCGGGGGCGCACGGAAACACCATATATTTT. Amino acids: CASSYSGAHGNTIYF.

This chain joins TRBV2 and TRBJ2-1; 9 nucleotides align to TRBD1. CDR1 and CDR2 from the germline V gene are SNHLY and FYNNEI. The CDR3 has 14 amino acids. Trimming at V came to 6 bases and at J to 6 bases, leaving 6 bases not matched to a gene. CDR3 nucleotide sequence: TGTGCCAGCAGACCCGGGACAGGGCCCAATGAGCAGTTCTTC. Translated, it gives CASRPGTGPNEQFF.

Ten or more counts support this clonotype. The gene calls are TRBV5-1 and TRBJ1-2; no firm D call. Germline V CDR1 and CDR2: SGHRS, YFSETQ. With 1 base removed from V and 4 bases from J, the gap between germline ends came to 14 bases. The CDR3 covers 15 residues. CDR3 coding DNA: TGCGCCAGCAGCTTGTCGGGCCTAAGGGTCTATGGCTACACCTTC. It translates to CASSLSGLRVYGYTF.

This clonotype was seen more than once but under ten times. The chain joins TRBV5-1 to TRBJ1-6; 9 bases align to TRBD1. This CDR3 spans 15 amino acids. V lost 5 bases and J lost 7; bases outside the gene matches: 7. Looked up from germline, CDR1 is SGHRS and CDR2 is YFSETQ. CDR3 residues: CASRPGTGQNSPLHF. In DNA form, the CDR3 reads TGCGCCAGCAGACCCGGGACAGGGCAAAATTCACCCCTCCACTTT.

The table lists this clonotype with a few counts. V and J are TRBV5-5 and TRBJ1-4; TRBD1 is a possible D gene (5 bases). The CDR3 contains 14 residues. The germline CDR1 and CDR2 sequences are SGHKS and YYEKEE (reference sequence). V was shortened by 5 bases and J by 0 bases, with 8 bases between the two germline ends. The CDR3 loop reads CASSSGSTNEKLFF. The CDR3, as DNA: TGTGCCAGCAGTTCAGGGTCAACTAATGAAAAACTGTTTTTT.

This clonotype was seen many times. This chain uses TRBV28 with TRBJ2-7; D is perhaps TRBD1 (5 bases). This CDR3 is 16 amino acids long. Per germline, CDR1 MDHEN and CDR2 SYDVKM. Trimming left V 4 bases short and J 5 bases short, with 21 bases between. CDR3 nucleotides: TGTGCCAGCAGTTCGCCAAACTCCGTTGAGGACAACGAGCAGTACTTC. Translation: CASSSPNSVEDNEQYF.

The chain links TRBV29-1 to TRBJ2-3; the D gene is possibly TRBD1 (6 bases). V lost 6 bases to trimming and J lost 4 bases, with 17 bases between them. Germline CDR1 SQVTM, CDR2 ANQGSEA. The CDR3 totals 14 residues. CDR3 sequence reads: CSVDDTGIADTQYF. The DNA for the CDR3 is TGCAGCGTCGATGATACAGGGATCGCAGATACGCAGTATTTT.

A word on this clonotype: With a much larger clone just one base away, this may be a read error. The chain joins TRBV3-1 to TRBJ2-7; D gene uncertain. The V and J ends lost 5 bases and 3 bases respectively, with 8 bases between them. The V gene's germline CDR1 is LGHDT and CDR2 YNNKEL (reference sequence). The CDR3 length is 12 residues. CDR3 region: CASSGTDYEQYF. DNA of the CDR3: TGTGCCAGCAGCGGCACAGACTACGAGCAGTACTTC.

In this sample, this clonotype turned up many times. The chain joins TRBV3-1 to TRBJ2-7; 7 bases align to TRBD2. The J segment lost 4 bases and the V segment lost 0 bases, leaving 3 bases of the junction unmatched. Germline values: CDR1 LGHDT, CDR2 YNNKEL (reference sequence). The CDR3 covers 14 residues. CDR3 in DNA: TGTGCCAGCAGCCAAGATTGGGGGGGGTACGAGCAGTACTTC. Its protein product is CASSQDWGGYEQYF.

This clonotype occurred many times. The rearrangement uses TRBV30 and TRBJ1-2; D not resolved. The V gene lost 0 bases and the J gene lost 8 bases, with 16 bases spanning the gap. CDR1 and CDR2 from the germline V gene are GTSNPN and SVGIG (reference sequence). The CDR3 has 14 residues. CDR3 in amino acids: CAWSVRRQVRGYTF. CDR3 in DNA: TGTGCCTGGAGTGTACGGCGACAAGTTAGGGGCTACACCTTC. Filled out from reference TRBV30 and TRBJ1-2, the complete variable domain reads SQTIHQWPATLVQPVGSPLSLECTVEGTSNPNLYWYRQAAGRGLQLLFYSVGIGQISSEVPQNLSASRPQDRQFILSSKKLLLSDSGFYLCAWSVRRQVRGYTFGSGTRLTVV.

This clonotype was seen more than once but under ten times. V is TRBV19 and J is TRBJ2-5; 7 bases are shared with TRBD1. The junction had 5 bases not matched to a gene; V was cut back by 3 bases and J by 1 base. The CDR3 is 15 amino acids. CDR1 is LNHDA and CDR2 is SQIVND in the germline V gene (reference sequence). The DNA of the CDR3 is TGTGCCAGTAGTATGAACAGGGGAGCCCAAGAGACCCAGTACTTC. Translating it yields CASSMNRGAQETQYF. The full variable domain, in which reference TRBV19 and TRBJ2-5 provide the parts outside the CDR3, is DGGITQSPKYLFRKEGQNVTLSCEQNLNHDAMYWYRQDPGQGLRLIYYSQIVNDFQKGDIAEGYSVSREKKESFPLTVTSAQKNPTAFYLCASSMNRGAQETQYFGPGTRLLVL.

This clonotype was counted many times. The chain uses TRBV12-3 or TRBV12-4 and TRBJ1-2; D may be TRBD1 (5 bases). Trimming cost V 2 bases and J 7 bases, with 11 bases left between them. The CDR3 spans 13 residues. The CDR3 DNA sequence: TGTGCCAGCAGTTTAAAGGGGATTAGTGGCTACACCTTC. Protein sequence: CASSLKGISGYTF.

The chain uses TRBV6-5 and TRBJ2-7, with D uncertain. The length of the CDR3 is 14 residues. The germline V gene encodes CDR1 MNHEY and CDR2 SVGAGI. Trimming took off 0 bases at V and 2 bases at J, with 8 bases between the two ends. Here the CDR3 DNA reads TGTGCCAGCAGTTACTCGGCCCCCGCCTACGAGCAGTACTTC. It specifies CASSYSAPAYEQYF.